Included here is one T cell receptor (beta chain) sequence, with context. Its antigen is not identified. Excluded were patients having autoimmune disease history or systemic immunosuppression. Measured with immunoSEQ multiplex PCR; TCRdb has only the in-frame clones, and not every one. Of tens of thousands of clones in the sample, 80% to 95% were seen once. The data originate from a study of OX40 agonist ivuxolimab in advanced cancers. Findings of the study overall: At doses 0.1 to 3.0 mg/kg, CD4+ and CD8+ clones expanded.

Germline CDR1 reads SGHDT; CDR2 reads YYEEEE. This CDR3 is built from 14 residues. The V end was cut by 0 bases, the J end by 1 base, with 7 bases between. Here the sequenced sample was CD4+ or CD8+ T cells sorted from blood, taken in a trial of the OX40 agonist ivuxolimab. The sequence came from an adult with an advanced solid tumor such as melanoma, head and neck, liver or kidney cancer. The chain carries TRBV5-6 and TRBJ1-2, with D maybe TRBD1 (6 bases). DNA of the CDR3: TGTGCCAGCAGCTTGGACAGGGTTAACTATGGCTACACCTTC. This codes for CASSLDRVNYGYTF.